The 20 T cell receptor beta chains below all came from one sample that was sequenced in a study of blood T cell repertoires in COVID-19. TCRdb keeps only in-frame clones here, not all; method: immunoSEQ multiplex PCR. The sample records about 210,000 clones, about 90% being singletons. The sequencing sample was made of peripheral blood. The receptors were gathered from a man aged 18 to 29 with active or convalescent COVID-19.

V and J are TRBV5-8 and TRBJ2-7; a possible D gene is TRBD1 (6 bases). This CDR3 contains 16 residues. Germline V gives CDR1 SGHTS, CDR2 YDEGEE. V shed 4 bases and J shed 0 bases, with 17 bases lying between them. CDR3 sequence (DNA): TGTGCCAGCAGCCCTAACCCTACAGGGCGCTCCTACGAGCAGTACTTC. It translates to CASSPNPTGRSYEQYF. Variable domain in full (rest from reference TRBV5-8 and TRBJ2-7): EAGVTQSPTHLIKTRGQQATLRCSPISGHTSVYWYQQALGLGLQFLLWYDEGEERNRGNFPPRFSGRQFPNYSSELNVNALELEDSALYLCASSPNPTGRSYEQYFGPGTRLTVT.

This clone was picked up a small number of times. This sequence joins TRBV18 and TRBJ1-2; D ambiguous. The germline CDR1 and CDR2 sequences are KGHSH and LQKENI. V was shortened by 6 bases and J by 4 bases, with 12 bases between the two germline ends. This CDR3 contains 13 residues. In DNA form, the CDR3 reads TGTGCCAGCTCCCCAGAGGCCTCCTATGGCTACACCTTC. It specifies CASSPEASYGYTF.

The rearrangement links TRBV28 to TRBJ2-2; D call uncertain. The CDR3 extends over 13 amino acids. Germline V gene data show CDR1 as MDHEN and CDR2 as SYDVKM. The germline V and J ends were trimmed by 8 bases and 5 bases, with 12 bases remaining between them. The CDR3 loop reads CASRTVITGELFF. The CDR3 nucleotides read TGTGCCAGCCGTACAGTCATAACCGGGGAGCTGTTTTTT.

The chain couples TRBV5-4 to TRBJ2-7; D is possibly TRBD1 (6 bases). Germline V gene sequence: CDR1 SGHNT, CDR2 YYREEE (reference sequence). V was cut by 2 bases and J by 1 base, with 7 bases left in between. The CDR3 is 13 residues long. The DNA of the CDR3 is TGTGCCAGCAGCTTCAGGGGTTCCTACGAGCAGTACTTC. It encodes CASSFRGSYEQYF.

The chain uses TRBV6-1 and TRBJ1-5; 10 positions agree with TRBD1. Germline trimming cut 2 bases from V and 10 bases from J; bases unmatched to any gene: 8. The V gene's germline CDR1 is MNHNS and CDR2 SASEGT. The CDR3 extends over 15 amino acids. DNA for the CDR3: TGTGCCAGCAGTGAAAGGACAGGGGGAACTCAACCCCAGCATTTT. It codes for CASSERTGGTQPQHF.

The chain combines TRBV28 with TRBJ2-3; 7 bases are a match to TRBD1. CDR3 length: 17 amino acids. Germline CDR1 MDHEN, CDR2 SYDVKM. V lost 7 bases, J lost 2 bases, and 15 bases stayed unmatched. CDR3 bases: TGTGCCAGCACTCCCTTGAGGGGGCGTGGGGCCACAGATACGCAGTATTTT. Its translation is CASTPLRGRGATDTQYF.

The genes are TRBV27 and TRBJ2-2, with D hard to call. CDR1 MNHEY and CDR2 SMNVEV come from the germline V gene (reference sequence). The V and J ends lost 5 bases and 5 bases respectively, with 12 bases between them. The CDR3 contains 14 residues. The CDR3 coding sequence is TGTGCCAGCAGTCTGGTAGTGGAGACCGGGGAGCTGTTTTTT. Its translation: CASSLVVETGELFF.

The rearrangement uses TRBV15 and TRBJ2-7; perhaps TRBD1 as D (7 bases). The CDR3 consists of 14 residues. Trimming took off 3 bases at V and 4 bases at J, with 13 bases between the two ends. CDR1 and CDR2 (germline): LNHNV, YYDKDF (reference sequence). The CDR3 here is CATSREGAEYEQYF. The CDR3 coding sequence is TGTGCCACCAGCAGGGAGGGGGCGGAGTACGAGCAGTACTTC.

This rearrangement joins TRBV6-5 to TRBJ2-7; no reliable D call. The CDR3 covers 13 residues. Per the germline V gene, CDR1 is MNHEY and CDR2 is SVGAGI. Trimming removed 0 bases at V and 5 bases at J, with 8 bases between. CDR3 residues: CASSYSPINEQYF. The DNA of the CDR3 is TGTGCCAGCAGTTACTCCCCAATCAACGAGCAGTACTTC.

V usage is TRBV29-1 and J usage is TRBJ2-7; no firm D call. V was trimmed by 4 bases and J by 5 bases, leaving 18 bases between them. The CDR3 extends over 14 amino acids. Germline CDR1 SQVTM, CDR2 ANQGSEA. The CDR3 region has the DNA TGCAGCGTTGGATGGCGGAAGGTAGTCGACGAGCAGTACTTC. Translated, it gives CSVGWRKVVDEQYF.

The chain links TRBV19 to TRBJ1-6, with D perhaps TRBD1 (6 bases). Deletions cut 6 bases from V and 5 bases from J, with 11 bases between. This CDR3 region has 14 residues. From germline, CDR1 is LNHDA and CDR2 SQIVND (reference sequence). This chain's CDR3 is CASSVAGDNSPLHF. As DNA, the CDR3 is TGTGCCAGTAGCGTAGCAGGGGATAATTCACCCCTCCACTTT. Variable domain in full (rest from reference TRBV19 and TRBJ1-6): DGGITQSPKYLFRKEGQNVTLSCEQNLNHDAMYWYRQDPGQGLRLIYYSQIVNDFQKGDIAEGYSVSREKKESFPLTVTSAQKNPTAFYLCASSVAGDNSPLHFGNGTRLTVT.

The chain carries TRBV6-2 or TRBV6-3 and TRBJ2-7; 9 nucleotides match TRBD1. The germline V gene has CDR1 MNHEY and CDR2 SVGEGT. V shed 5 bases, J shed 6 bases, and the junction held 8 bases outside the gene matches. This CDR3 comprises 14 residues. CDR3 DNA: TGTGCCAGCAGTCACCGGGACAGGGACCCCGAGCAGTACTTC. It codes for CASSHRDRDPEQYF.

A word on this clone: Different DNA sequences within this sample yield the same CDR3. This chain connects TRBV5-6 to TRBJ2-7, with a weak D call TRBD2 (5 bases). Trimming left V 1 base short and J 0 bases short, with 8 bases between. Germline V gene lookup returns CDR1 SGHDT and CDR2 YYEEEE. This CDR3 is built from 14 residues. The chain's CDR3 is CASSLRGGSYEQYF. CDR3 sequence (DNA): TGTGCCAGCAGCTTGAGAGGAGGCTCCTACGAGCAGTACTTC.

The CDR3 coding sequence is TGTGCCAGCAGCCCGGCGGGGGGCCAGAATCAGCCCCAGCATTTT. Protein product: CASSPAGGQNQPQHF. This chain connects TRBV6-2 or TRBV6-3 to TRBJ1-5, with D perhaps TRBD1 (6 bases). CDR3 length: 15 residues. The V gene lost 6 bases and the J gene lost 4 bases, with 16 bases spanning the gap. Germline CDR1 reads MNHEY; CDR2 reads SVGEGT.

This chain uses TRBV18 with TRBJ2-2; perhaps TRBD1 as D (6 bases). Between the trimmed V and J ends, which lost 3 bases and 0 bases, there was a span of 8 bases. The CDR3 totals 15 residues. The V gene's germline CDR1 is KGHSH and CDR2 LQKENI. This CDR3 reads CASSPGTPNTGELFF. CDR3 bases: TGTGCCAGCTCACCCGGGACACCGAACACCGGGGAGCTGTTTTTT.

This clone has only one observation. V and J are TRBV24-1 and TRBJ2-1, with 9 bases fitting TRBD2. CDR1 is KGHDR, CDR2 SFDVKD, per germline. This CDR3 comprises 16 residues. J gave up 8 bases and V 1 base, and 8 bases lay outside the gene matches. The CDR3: CATSDFIGTSLDEQFF. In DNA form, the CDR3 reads TGTGCCACCAGTGATTTTATTGGGACTAGCTTAGATGAGCAGTTCTTC.

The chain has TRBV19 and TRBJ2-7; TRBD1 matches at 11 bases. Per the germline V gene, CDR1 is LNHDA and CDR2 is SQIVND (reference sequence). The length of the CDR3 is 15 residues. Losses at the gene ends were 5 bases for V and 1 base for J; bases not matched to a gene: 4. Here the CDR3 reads CASSRGQGASYEQYF. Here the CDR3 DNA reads TGTGCCAGTAGTCGAGGACAGGGGGCTTCCTACGAGCAGTACTTC.

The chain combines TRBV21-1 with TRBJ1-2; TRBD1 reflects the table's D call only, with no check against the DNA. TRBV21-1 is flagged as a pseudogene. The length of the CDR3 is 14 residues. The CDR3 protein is CASSKKGGKYGYTF. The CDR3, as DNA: TGTGCCAGCAGCAAGAAAGGGGGCAAATACGGCTACACCTTC.

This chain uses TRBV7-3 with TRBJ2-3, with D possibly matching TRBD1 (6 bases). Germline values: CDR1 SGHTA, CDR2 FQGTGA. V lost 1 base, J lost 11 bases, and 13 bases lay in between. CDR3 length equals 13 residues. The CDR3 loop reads CASSLSRGQVQYF. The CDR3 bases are TGTGCCAGCAGCTTAAGTCGGGGACAAGTGCAGTATTTT.

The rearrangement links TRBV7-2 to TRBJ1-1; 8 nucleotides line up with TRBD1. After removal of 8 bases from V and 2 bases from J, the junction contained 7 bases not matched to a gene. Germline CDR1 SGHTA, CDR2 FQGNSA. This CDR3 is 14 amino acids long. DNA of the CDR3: TGTGCCAGCGGTCTTTCAGGGGGCAACACTGAAGCTTTCTTT. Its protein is CASGLSGGNTEAFF.